The clone carrying this TCR beta chain turned up a few times. Its antigen is still unknown. The CDR3 contains 16 residues. Between the trimmed V and J ends, which lost 2 bases and 8 bases, there was a span of 18 bases. The germline gives CDR1 MDHEN, CDR2 SYDVKM. Researchers made TCR beta libraries by using iRepertoire HTBI primers and running Arm-PCR on CDR3 regions. TCRdb passed the multiplex PCR reads through MiXCR, listing each CDR3 protein once. The sample lists hundreds of thousands of distinct CDR3 sequences; 15% to 20% were seen once. This sample is drawn from a study of regulatory T cells in long-lasting Graves disease. On the study more broadly: Antithyroid drug intake by newly diagnosed Graves' patients had lasted under 3 months.

Findings and caveats of the study: It was in persistent disease that TRBV28, TRBJ1-2 and TRBJ2-5 were favored.

Time point reported: newly diagnosed GD, antithyroid drugs for less than 3 months. The TCR library used RNA extracted from PBMCs. The sample was also reused in another study, on T cells in Graves' hyperthyroidism and ophthalmopathy.

This clonotype was sampled from a woman aged 40-60 years with Graves disease. The V and J genes are TRBV28 and TRBJ1-4; no clear D. The input for sequencing was peripheral blood mononuclear cells (PBMCs), taken at new diagnosis, from a patient treated with antithyroid drugs. CDR3: CASSLPLVGEEEKLFF. CDR3 nucleotide sequence: TGTGCCAGCAGTTTACCTCTGGTGGGAGAGGAGGAAAAACTGTTTTTT.